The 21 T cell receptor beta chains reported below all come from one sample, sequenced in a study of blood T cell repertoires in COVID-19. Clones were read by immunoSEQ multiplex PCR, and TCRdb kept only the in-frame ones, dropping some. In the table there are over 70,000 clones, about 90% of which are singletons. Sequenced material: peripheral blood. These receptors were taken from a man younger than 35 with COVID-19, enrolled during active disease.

CDR3 nucleotide sequence: TGTGCCAGCAGTCGCGGCAAGCGGACCCAGTACTTC. Encoded protein: CASSRGKRTQYF. The chain has TRBV28 and TRBJ2-5, with unresolved D. The ends were cut back, 5 bases at V and 7 bases at J, with 11 bases in the middle. Germline V lookup: CDR1 MDHEN, CDR2 SYDVKM. This CDR3 region has 12 residues.

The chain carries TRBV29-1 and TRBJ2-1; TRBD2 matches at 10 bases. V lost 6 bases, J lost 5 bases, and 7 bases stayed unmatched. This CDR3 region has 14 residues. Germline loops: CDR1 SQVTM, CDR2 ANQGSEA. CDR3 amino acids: CSVNTAGGHNEQFF. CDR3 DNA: TGCAGCGTGAACACAGCGGGAGGGCACAATGAGCAGTTCTTC.

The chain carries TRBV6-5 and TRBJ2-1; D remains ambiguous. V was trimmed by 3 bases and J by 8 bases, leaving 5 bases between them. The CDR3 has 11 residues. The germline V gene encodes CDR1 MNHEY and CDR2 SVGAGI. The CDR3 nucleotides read TGTGCCAGCAGTTATTCGGATGAGCAGTTCTTC. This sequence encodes CASSYSDEQFF.

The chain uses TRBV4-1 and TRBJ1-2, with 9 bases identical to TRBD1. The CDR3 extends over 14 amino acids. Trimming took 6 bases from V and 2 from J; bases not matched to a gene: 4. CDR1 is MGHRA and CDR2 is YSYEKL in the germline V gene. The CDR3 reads CASRLGQGNYGYTF. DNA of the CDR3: TGCGCCAGCAGGCTTGGACAGGGGAACTATGGCTACACCTTC.

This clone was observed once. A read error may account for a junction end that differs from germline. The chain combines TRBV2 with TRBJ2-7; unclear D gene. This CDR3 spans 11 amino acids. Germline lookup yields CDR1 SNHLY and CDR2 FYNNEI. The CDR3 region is CASSGSSEQYF. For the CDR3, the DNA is TGTGCCAGCAGTGGTTCCTCCGAGCAGTACTTC.

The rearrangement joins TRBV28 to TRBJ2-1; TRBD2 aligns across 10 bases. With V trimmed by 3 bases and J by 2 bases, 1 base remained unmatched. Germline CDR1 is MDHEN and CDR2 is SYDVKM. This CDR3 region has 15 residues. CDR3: CASSFTSGAYNEQFF. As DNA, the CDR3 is TGTGCCAGCAGTTTTACTAGCGGGGCCTACAATGAGCAGTTCTTC.

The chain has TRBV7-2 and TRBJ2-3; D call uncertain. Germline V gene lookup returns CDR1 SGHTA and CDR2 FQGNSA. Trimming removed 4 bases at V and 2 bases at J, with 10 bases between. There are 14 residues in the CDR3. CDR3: CASSSGAVTDTQYF. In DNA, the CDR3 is TGTGCCAGCAGCTCTGGAGCCGTCACAGATACGCAGTATTTT.

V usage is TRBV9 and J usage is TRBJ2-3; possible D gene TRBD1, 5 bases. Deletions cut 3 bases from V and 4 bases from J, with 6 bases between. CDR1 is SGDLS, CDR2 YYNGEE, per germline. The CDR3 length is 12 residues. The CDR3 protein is CASSGGPDTQYF. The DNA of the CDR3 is TGTGCCAGCAGCGGGGGCCCAGATACGCAGTATTTT.

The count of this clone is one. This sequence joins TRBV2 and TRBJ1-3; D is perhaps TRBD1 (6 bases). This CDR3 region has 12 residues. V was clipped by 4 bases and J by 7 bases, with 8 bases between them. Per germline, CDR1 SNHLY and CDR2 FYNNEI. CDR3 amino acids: CASSGRGNTIYF. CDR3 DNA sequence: TGTGCCAGCAGTGGAAGGGGGAACACCATATATTTT.

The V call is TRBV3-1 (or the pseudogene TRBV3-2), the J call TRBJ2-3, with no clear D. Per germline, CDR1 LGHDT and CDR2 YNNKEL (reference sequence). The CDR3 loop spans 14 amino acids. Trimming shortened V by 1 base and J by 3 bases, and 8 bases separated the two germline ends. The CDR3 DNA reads TGTGCCAGCAGCCAAGCAGGTAGTACAGATACGCAGTATTTT. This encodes CASSQAGSTDTQYF.

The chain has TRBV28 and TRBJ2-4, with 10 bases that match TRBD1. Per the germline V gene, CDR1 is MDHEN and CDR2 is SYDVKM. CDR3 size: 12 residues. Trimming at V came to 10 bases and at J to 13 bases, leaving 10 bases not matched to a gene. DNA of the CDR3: TGTGCCACCTACTTCCCGGGACAGGGGCAGTACTTC. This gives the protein CATYFPGQGQYF.

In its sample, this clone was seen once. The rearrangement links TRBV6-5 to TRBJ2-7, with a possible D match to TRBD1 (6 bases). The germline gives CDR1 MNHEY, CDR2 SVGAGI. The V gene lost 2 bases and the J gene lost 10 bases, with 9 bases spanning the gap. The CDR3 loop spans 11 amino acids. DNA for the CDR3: TGTGCCAGCAGTTACGGGGGACACCAGTACTTC. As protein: CASSYGGHQYF.

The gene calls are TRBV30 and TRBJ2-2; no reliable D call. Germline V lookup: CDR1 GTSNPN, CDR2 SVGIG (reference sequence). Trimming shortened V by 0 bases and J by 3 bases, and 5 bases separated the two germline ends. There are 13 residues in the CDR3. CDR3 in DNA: TGTGCCTGGAGTGTATCGGACACCGGGGAGCTGTTTTTT. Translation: CAWSVSDTGELFF.

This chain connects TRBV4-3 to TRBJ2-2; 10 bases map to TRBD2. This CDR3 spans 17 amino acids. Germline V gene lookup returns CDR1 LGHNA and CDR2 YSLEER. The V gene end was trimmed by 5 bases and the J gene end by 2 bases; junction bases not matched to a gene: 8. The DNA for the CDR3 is TGCGCCAGCAGCGTAGGACTAGCGGATCATAACACCGGGGAGCTGTTTTTT. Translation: CASSVGLADHNTGELFF.

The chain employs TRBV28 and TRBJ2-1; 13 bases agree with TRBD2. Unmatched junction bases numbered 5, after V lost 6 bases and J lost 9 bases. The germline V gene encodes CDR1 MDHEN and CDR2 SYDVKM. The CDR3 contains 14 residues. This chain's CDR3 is CASSPGLAGLEQFF. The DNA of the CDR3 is TGTGCCAGCAGCCCGGGACTAGCGGGACTTGAGCAGTTCTTC.

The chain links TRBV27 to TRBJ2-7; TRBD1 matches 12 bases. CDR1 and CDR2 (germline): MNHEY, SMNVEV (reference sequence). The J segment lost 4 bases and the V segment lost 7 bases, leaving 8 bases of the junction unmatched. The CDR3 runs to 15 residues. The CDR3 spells CASKRGTGGIYEQYF. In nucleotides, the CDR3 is TGTGCCAGCAAACGAGGGACAGGGGGCATTTACGAGCAGTACTTC.

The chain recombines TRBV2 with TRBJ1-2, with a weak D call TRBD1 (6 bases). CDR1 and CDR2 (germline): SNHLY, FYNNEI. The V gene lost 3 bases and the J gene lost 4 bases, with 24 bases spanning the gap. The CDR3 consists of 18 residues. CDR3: CASSEDEGLYRERYGYTF. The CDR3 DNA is TGTGCCAGCAGTGAGGACGAAGGGCTGTACAGGGAGCGCTATGGCTACACCTTC.

The CDR3 spells CASSLMTYNQPQHF. The DNA for the CDR3 is TGTGCCAGCAGTTTAATGACTTACAATCAGCCCCAGCATTTT. V usage is TRBV28 and J usage is TRBJ1-5, with unresolved D. CDR3 length: 14 amino acids. Germline V gene data show CDR1 as MDHEN and CDR2 as SYDVKM. V gave up 2 bases and J gave up 3 bases, with 8 bases separating them.

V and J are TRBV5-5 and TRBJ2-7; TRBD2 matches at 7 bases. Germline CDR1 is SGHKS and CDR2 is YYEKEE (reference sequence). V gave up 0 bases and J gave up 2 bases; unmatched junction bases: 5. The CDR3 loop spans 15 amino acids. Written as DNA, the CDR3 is TGTGCCAGCAGCTTGGGTAGCGGGCCAGCCTACGAGCAGTACTTC. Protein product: CASSLGSGPAYEQYF.

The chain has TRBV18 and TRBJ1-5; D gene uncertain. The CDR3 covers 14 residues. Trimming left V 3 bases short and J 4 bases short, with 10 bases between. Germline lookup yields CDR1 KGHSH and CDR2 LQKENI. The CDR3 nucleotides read TGTGCCAGCTCACCCTCACAGTTTAATCAGCCCCAGCATTTT. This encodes CASSPSQFNQPQHF.

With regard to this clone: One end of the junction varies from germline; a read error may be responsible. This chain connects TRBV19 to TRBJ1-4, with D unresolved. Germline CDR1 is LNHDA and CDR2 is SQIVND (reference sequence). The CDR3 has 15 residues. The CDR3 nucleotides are TGTGCCAGTAGATCTACCCGGGGTTACGATGAAAAACTGCTTTTT. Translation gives CASRSTRGYDEKLLF.